This T cell receptor beta chain is from a study of blood T cell repertoires in COVID-19. Symptom resolution, clearance, or two negative PCRs marked donors in Cohort 3 as recovered. TCRdb's copy holds only in-frame clones and misses some; the assay was immunoSEQ multiplex PCR. The sample includes some 490,000 clones, 75% to 90% of them seen just once. Between the trimmed V and J ends, which lost 3 bases and 8 bases, there was a span of 17 bases. The CDR3 contains 14 residues. The germline V gene has CDR1 SGHNT and CDR2 YYREEE (reference sequence). The sequence derives from a woman in her sixties who had recovered from COVID-19. The source material was PBMCs or T cells enriched from blood (not recorded which). The rearrangement links TRBV5-4 to TRBJ1-2; D perhaps matches TRBD1 (6 bases). DNA for the CDR3: TGTGCCAGCAGCTCCCCACAGGGAGCGGAAGGCTACACCTTC. Residues: CASSSPQGAEGYTF.